This T cell receptor (beta chain) originates from a study of cytomegalovirus exposure and HLA in healthy donors (dated by TCRdb to the late 2010s). In the study overall: In an earlier analysis of approximately 640 of the donors, around 290 Gb of sequence data and about 110 million unique TCR beta sequences from 150 million to 200 million T cells were reported. Roughly 300 gigabases of sequencing data and 70 million to 95 million unique TCR sequences made up an early release that covered approximately 650 HLA-typed donors. Of the 398 genotyped donors, approximately 83% fell in the genetic ancestry cluster associated with self-reported Caucasian donors. The study aimed to test whether signatures of past pathogen exposure could be identified by cataloging public T cell receptors. Using immunosequencing, the study profiled T cell repertoires from 550 to 750 subjects and related those repertoires to cytomegalovirus serostatus. Along with the roughly 670-subject first cohort, a separate validation cohort of around 110 different subjects was used. High-throughput TCR immunosequencing, statistical association of individual TCRs with disease status, and machine learning were combined to predict cytomegalovirus infection status. A later analysis re-analyzed previously published TCR beta repertoires from 650 to 800 donors and added high-resolution HLA genotyping to study TCR occurrence patterns. The later analysis used no new phenotypic data to find candidate immune exposures, relying instead on TCR beta sequences and their occurrence across donors. An earlier analysis of a few hundred of the donors applied high-throughput TCR beta sequencing to assess whether each TCR beta V gene segment acted as functional or pseudogenic. Donor age, sex, ethnicity and CMV serostatus were compiled alongside the repertoire data. In a later genetic analysis, genome-wide SNP genotypes for about 55% of the roughly 700 donors were used, and that subset was treated as a discovery cohort. All discovery cohort repertoires had been generated on a single sequencing platform. HLA typing included class I and class II loci at four-digit resolution. Typing coverage differed by locus: A, B, C, DRB1 and DQB1 were typed in roughly 629-630 donors, DQA1 in 522, DPA1 in around 600, and DPB1 in roughly 470. Roughly five DR-DQ haplotypes were handled as single units for association and clustering, since linkage in the cohort was strong. Among about 370 genotyped donors of the cohort, an average of approximately 220,000 unique TCR beta nucleotide sequences was sequenced per donor, of which about 19% were non-productive. Results and caveats for the whole study, not just this receptor: In a later analysis, HLA-associated TCR beta chains showed more clonal expansion and lower generation probabilities than non-associated chains that were equally common. A later analysis found that TCR association rates varied across HLA loci, with DRB1 alleles showing the most associated TCRs and HLA-C alleles the fewest. In a later analysis, most CMV-associated TCR beta chains were found to appear HLA-restricted, with HLA associations seemingly driven largely by CMV exposure. Some IMGT-functional V segments, including TRBV6-2 and TRBV6-3, could not be told apart with the 87-base-pair reads, so those segments were excluded. At a false discovery rate of 0.05, a later analysis linked 16,951 TCR beta sequences to specific HLA alleles. Strong co-occurrence of HLA alleles, especially DR and DQ, made assigning TCR associations to individual alleles difficult. A later analysis reported that several top co-occurrence clusters appeared linked to parvovirus B19, influenza, CMV and Epstein-Barr virus. Most TCR sequences were observed very rarely across donors, whereas some public TCRs were present in many individuals. HLA typing was unavailable for some donors at each locus, so association tests used only the typed subset. In both the original and validation cohorts, the classifier was reported to diagnose cytomegalovirus status with high specificity and sensitivity. According to a later genetic analysis, donors in an Asian-associated ancestry cluster had fewer N-insertions in productive TCRs than the roughly 700-donor mean. Correlated functional status among segregating V segments might be attributable to linkage disequilibrium, but an unknown experimental factor could not be ruled out. A further reported finding was that TCR beta sequences accurately predicted the HLA-A and HLA-B alleles for most subjects in the first cohort. In the study, approximately 160 TCR beta chains were listed as associated with cytomegalovirus. A group of highly shared sequence variants was considered likely to be a technical artifact of the sequencing pipeline. Immune exposure information for the cohort was limited to CMV serostatus. In this cohort, only TCR beta chains were sequenced, and detectable features were limited by the absence of alpha or paired-chain data. Roughly uniform sequencing depth across donors was assumed in presence/absence analyses, although this assumption may not hold. In vitro tests confirmed that a few of the cytomegalovirus-associated TCR beta chains recognize cytomegalovirus antigens. According to the authors, the approach could potentially be generalized to other disease states and immunological phenotypes. An association between a missense DCLRE1C variant and V-gene and J-gene trimming of TCR beta chains was found in a later genetic analysis and replicated in an independent cohort. In an earlier analysis of approximately 590 of the donors, most TCR beta V segments appeared in productive rearrangements about 87% or about 30% of the time, broadly matching IMGT annotations. About 15 rarely observed V segments, including chromosome 9 orphons, were excluded from the earlier analysis of some 590 of the donors because counts were too low.

CDR1 and CDR2, per the germline V gene, are MNHNS and SASEGT. Trimming at the junction amounts to 3 bases on V and 6 bases on J, and the germline ends lie 13 bases apart. The CDR3 holds 14 amino acids from the cysteine to the phenylalanine. The only DNA kept is the CDR3, 42 bases in frame from the first base. In the case of this clone: Its recognized antigen is unknown. It has no much larger one-base neighbor in the sample; base qualities were not kept.

The cohort comprised 666 healthy bone marrow donors. Cohort members were all nominally healthy when sampled, although unrecorded immune exposures were likely present. The donor was CMV seronegative and belonged to the group of over 300 seronegative cohort members. Each donor provided a peripheral blood sample, and peripheral blood mononuclear cells were used for TCR beta sequencing. Genomic DNA extraction from the blood cell samples was performed with the Qiagen DNeasy Blood Extraction Kit. The library relied on the immunoSEQ multiplex PCR assay. A mixture of 60 forward primers for TCR Vbeta segments and 13 reverse primers for TCR Jbeta segments was used in the multiplex PCR. The CDR3 region of rearranged TCR beta genes was amplified from genomic DNA by a multiplex PCR assay. On the Illumina HiSeq System, the amplified TCR beta libraries were sequenced as 87-base-pair reads. The authors' analysis ran thus. Across the 600 to 700 repertoires, a later analysis counted approximately 83 million unique TCR beta chains, roughly 11 million of which were shared by at least two donors. A nearest-neighbor algorithm error-corrected the raw reads and collapsed the reads into unique sequences, merging closely related sequences to remove PCR and sequencing errors. Alignment of CDR3 sequences to IMGT reference sequences was used to assign V, D and J gene segments. Each retained sequence needed at least a six-nucleotide match to both a V gene segment and a J gene segment. Rearrangements were classified as productive when the CDR3 lacked stop codons and remained in frame with V and J, and all other rearrangements were classified as non-productive. CDR3 was defined by IMGT convention, running from the second conserved V-encoded cysteine to the conserved J-encoded phenylalanine. In an earlier analysis of more than 550 of the donors, sequences lacking an unambiguous match to a single V gene segment were excluded. An earlier analysis of 587 of the donors classified V segments as functional when productive rearrangements were above 56.7% and as segregating when the standard deviation between donors was above 5%. To diagnose cytomegalovirus status from the catalog of TCR beta chain sequences, a statistical classification framework was built. V and J gene assignment, in a later analysis, came from comparing TCR nucleotide sequences with IMGT/GENE-DB human TR gene sequences. In a later analysis, CDR3 sequences and most-parsimonious VDJ recombination scenarios were assigned using the TCRdist pipeline. In a later analysis, each TCR beta chain was defined by its CDR3 amino acid sequence together with its V-gene family, and reads lacking a unique V-gene family were excluded. In a later analysis, 550 to 650 highly shared, low-generation-probability nucleotide sequences were removed to address suspected cross-contamination and a sequencing artifact. A later analysis calculated a clonal expansion index for each public chain from normalized within-repertoire ranks of inferred template counts. In a later analysis, generation probabilities were computed using a VDJ recombination model fitted to out-of-frame rearrangements, and the results were checked against IGoR. A later analysis scored TCR-TCR, TCR-HLA and TCR-CMV co-occurrence with hypergeometric tests, applying a repertoire-size bias correction to TCR pairs. A later analysis estimated false discovery rates by permuting HLA or CMV assignments 20 times. In a later analysis, co-occurring TCRs were grouped with DBSCAN, and TCRdist sequence similarity was added when clustering was performed within HLA-allele-positive subsets. For co-occurrence clustering, repertoires with fewer than 30,000 or more than 120,000 public chains were excluded, along with several repertoires with anomalous nucleotide sharing. TCRdb's version of the immuneACCESS table is confined to in-frame rearrangements and falls short of the full clone set. An unresolved V gene accounts for under half of the shortfall where checked; the remainder is of unknown origin. V and J calls and clone size are copied from that table; D and trimming were computed from the DNA. The table for this sample lists about 160,000 clones; around 80% of them were counted only once. Together, the top ten hold under 2.5% of the sample.

Sequencing used PBMCs. This chain is built from TRBV6-1 and TRBJ2-3; the D gene is perhaps TRBD1, from 6 matching bases. This TCR was sampled from a man aged 40-50 years in good health and CMV-seronegative. The DNA is TGTGCCAGCAGTGACGGCGCAGGGGCCGATACGCAGTATTTT. Translated, this gives CASSDGAGADTQYF.